The next 23 T cell receptor beta chains were all read from a single sample in a study of control samples from healthy donors and cancer patients. TCRdb keeps only in-frame clones here, not all; method: immunoSEQ multiplex PCR. The profile covers about 140,000 clones, with 70% to 90% appearing a single time and roughly 8.7% taken by the ten largest. The specimen sequenced was blood. All receptors derive from a woman aged 25 to 45 in good health.

The chain joins TRBV29-1 to TRBJ2-2, with D tentatively TRBD2 (5 bases). This CDR3 has 16 residues. Germline V gives CDR1 SQVTM, CDR2 ANQGSEA. Trimming pared 4 bases from V and 3 bases from J, leaving 18 bases between. Here the CDR3 DNA reads TGCAGCGTTGGCGGGCGGAAGCGGATCGACACCGGGGAGCTGTTTTTT. Translated, it gives CSVGGRKRIDTGELFF.

This chain uses TRBV25-1 with TRBJ1-5, with 9 bases aligning to TRBD1. The CDR3 has 16 amino acids. Germline CDR1 and CDR2: MGHDK and SYGVNS. V shed 2 bases and J 5 bases; nucleotides not matched to a gene: 7. The CDR3 is CASSEGGQGIHQPQHF. The CDR3 DNA reads as TGTGCCAGCAGTGAAGGGGGACAGGGTATTCATCAGCCCCAGCATTTT.

This chain links TRBV19 with TRBJ2-3; no clear D gene. This CDR3 is 14 amino acids long. Germline V lookup: CDR1 LNHDA, CDR2 SQIVND (reference sequence). Deletions cut 5 bases from V and 2 bases from J, with 11 bases between. DNA for the CDR3: TGTGCCAGTAGTCTGGCTTCGTCCACAGATACGCAGTATTTT. Translated: CASSLASSTDTQYF.

The chain combines TRBV28 with TRBJ2-1, with 10 bases matching TRBD2. Germline lookup yields CDR1 MDHEN and CDR2 SYDVKM. The CDR3 totals 18 residues. V lost 7 bases to trimming and J lost 0 bases; unmatched junction nucleotides: 12. The CDR3: CASNRKWASGGSYNEQFF. CDR3 DNA sequence: TGTGCCAGCAACCGAAAGTGGGCTAGCGGGGGCTCCTACAATGAGCAGTTCTTC. Full variable domain (missing parts from reference TRBV28 and TRBJ2-1): DVKVTQSSRYLVKRTGEKVFLECVQDMDHENMFWYRQDPGLGLRLIYFSYDVKMKEKGDIPEGYSVSREKKERFSLILESASTNQTSMYLCASNRKWASGGSYNEQFFGPGTRLTVL.

This sequence joins TRBV18 and TRBJ2-5, with D perhaps TRBD1 or TRBD2 (5 bases each). Trimming shortened V by 1 base and J by 5 bases, and 14 bases separated the two germline ends. Germline V gene sequence: CDR1 KGHSH, CDR2 LQKENI. The CDR3 totals 15 residues. The CDR3 DNA is TGTGCCAGCTCACCACGAAAGGGGAGCTCCGAGACCCAGTACTTC. It codes for CASSPRKGSSETQYF.

The CDR3 reads CASSPSGESNQPQHF. The CDR3 nucleotides are TGCGCCAGCAGCCCGTCGGGGGAAAGCAATCAGCCCCAGCATTTT. The genes are TRBV5-1 and TRBJ1-5, with D possibly matching TRBD1 (5 bases). The CDR3 runs to 15 residues. Germline assignment: CDR1 SGHRS and CDR2 YFSETQ. V lost 4 bases to trimming and J lost 1 base, with 12 bases between them.

This clone was detected once. CDR3 in DNA: TGTGCCAGCAGCTTCGGGGACTTCCCCCTCGGCAATGAGCAGTTCTTC. As protein: CASSFGDFPLGNEQFF. The chain carries TRBV7-3 and TRBJ2-1; a possible D gene is TRBD2 (6 bases). There are 16 residues in the CDR3. Trimming cost V 3 bases and J 6 bases, with 18 bases left between them. Looked up from germline, CDR1 is SGHTA and CDR2 is FQGTGA.

J is TRBJ2-4 and V is TRBV13; 7 bases fit TRBD1. The CDR3 totals 16 residues. The germline gives CDR1 PRHDT, CDR2 FYEKMQ (reference sequence). The V gene end was trimmed by 1 base and the J gene end by 6 bases; junction bases not matched to a gene: 9. The CDR3 sequence: CASSLEGASKGNIQYF. The CDR3 DNA reads as TGTGCCAGCAGCTTAGAGGGGGCGTCCAAAGGAAACATTCAGTACTTC.

The J gene is TRBJ2-5, the V gene TRBV9, with 7 bases lining up with TRBD2. Germline trimming cut 7 bases from V and 3 bases from J; bases unmatched to any gene: 6. Germline lookup yields CDR1 SGDLS and CDR2 YYNGEE. There are 13 residues in the CDR3. The CDR3 region is CASSWGGEETQYF. CDR3 DNA: TGTGCCAGCTCCTGGGGGGGGGAAGAGACCCAGTACTTC.

The chain recombines TRBV19 with TRBJ1-2, with D tentatively TRBD1 (5 bases). V was shortened by 5 bases and J by 5 bases, with 18 bases between the two germline ends. CDR1 LNHDA and CDR2 SQIVND come from the germline V gene (reference sequence). The CDR3 has 15 residues. The CDR3 region has the DNA TGTGCCAGTAGTTCGCCCAGGGAGTCCGCTTATGGCTACACCTTC. Translated: CASSSPRESAYGYTF.

The V gene is TRBV6-5, the J gene TRBJ1-2, with D possibly matching TRBD1 (6 bases). The germline gives CDR1 MNHEY, CDR2 SVGAGI. Deletions cut 4 bases from V and 4 bases from J, with 16 bases between. This CDR3 contains 15 residues. DNA for the CDR3: TGTGCCAGCAGTTTTCGCGACAGGCAAGTCTATGGCTACACCTTC. As protein: CASSFRDRQVYGYTF.

The chain combines TRBV9 with TRBJ2-2, with TRBD2 matching 9 bases. Germline CDR1 SGDLS, CDR2 YYNGEE. With 3 bases clipped from V and 6 bases from J, the junction kept 6 bases outside the gene matches. This CDR3 comprises 15 residues. The DNA for the CDR3 is TGTGCCAGCAGCGGTCTAGCGGGAAATTCCGGGGAGCTGTTTTTT. The encoded protein is CASSGLAGNSGELFF.

This clone was seen a single time. This rearrangement joins TRBV7-3 to TRBJ2-1, with D uncertain. CDR3 length: 12 amino acids. Per germline, CDR1 SGHTA and CDR2 FQGTGA. V was shortened by 0 bases and J by 8 bases, with 5 bases between the two germline ends. The CDR3 coding sequence is TGTGCCAGCAGCTTAACCGGGTATGAGCAGTTCTTC. Translation gives CASSLTGYEQFF.

The rearrangement uses TRBV18 and TRBJ1-6; D is uncertain. Trimming removed 2 bases from V and 7 bases from J, with 3 bases in between. Germline loops: CDR1 KGHSH, CDR2 LQKENI. This CDR3 has 12 residues. The CDR3 DNA reads TGTGCCAGCTCACCAGGGAATTCACCCCTCCACTTT. This sequence encodes CASSPGNSPLHF. Variable domain in full (rest from reference TRBV18 and TRBJ1-6): NAGVMQNPRHLVRRRGQEARLRCSPMKGHSHVYWYRQLPEEGLKFMVYLQKENIIDESGMPKERFSAEFPKEGPSILRIQQVVRGDSAAYFCASSPGNSPLHFGNGTRLTVT.

The rearrangement joins TRBV6-5 to TRBJ1-2, with 7 bases fitting TRBD1. V was pared by 10 bases and J by 2 bases, with 4 bases of the junction left unmatched. Germline CDR1 and CDR2: MNHEY and SVGAGI. The CDR3 spans 12 residues. CDR3 DNA sequence: TGTGCCACGACGGGACAGAACTATGGCTACACCTTC. Translation gives CATTGQNYGYTF.

Only one count was recorded for this clone. The chain joins TRBV18 to TRBJ1-5; 9 positions agree with TRBD1. Unmatched junction bases numbered 5, after V lost 3 bases and J lost 2 bases. CDR3 length equals 16 residues. Germline CDR1 reads KGHSH; CDR2 reads LQKENI. The chain's CDR3 is CASSPGQGRGNQPQHF. Written as DNA, the CDR3 is TGTGCCAGCTCACCGGGACAGGGAAGAGGCAATCAGCCCCAGCATTTT.

V and J are TRBV6-5 and TRBJ1-2; D is ambiguous. This CDR3 spans 14 amino acids. Germline assignment: CDR1 MNHEY and CDR2 SVGAGI. Trimming took 8 bases from V and 0 from J, leaving 13 bases between them. The CDR3, as DNA: TGTGCCAGCGGTAGAGGCAGCACTAACTATGGCTACACCTTC. Amino acids: CASGRGSTNYGYTF.

V gene TRBV7-3 combines with J gene TRBJ2-1; D is perhaps TRBD1 (6 bases). Germline loops: CDR1 SGHTA, CDR2 FQGTGA. Deletions cut 2 bases from V and 6 bases from J, with 11 bases between. The CDR3 loop spans 14 amino acids. CDR3: CASSLAGVGNEQFF. In DNA, the CDR3 is TGTGCCAGCAGCTTAGCAGGGGTAGGCAATGAGCAGTTCTTC.

V gene TRBV2 combines with J gene TRBJ2-1; D gene unclear. Germline CDR1 and CDR2: SNHLY and FYNNEI. The CDR3 runs 13 residues. Trimming took 7 bases from V and 5 from J, leaving 12 bases between them. The CDR3 loop reads CASIVTPNNEQFF. The CDR3 coding sequence is TGTGCCAGCATTGTAACCCCTAACAATGAGCAGTTCTTC.

CDR3 sequence: CASSLGNTYEQYF. CDR3 bases: TGTGCCAGCAGCTTAGGTAACACCTACGAGCAGTACTTC. This sequence joins TRBV7-9 and TRBJ2-7, with no clear D. CDR3 length: 13 residues. Trimming stripped 1 base from V and 2 bases from J, with 6 bases between. Germline lookup yields CDR1 SEHNR and CDR2 FQNEAQ (reference sequence).

The chain is built from TRBV18 and TRBJ2-1, with TRBD2 as a possible D gene (6 bases). Germline V lookup: CDR1 KGHSH, CDR2 LQKENI. The CDR3 is made up of 16 amino acids. V shed 2 bases and J shed 7 bases, with 18 bases lying between them. CDR3 sequence reads: CASSPYSSGFVNEQFF. In DNA form, the CDR3 reads TGTGCCAGCTCACCATACTCCAGCGGGTTTGTTAATGAGCAGTTCTTC.

This rearrangement joins TRBV9 to TRBJ2-3, with 14 bases fitting TRBD2. CDR3 length equals 16 residues. Trimming at V came to 3 bases and at J to 13 bases, leaving 13 bases not matched to a gene. Germline values: CDR1 SGDLS, CDR2 YYNGEE. CDR3 loop: CASSAGTLGLAGVEYF. CDR3 coding DNA: TGTGCCAGCAGCGCTGGAACTTTGGGACTAGCGGGAGTGGAGTATTTT. The full variable domain, completed using reference TRBV9 and TRBJ2-3, is DSGVTQTPKHLITATGQRVTLRCSPRSGDLSVYWYQQSLDQGLQFLIQYYNGEERAKGNILERFSAQQFPDLHSELNLSSLELGDSALYFCASSAGTLGLAGVEYFGPGTRLTVL.

The chain recombines TRBV9 with TRBJ2-2; D may be TRBD2 (6 bases). Per the germline V gene, CDR1 is SGDLS and CDR2 is YYNGEE. CDR3 length: 15 residues. V lost 0 bases and J lost 5, with 11 bases in between. CDR3 amino acids: CASSVGLARTGELFF. CDR3 nucleotides: TGTGCCAGCAGCGTAGGGCTAGCGAGGACCGGGGAGCTGTTTTTT.